These T cell receptor beta chains were read from a single sample in a study of response to subunit inactivated influenza vaccine. TCRdb called the RT-PCR reads again in MiXCR, with one record for every CDR3 protein. The data hold 500,000 to 600,000 distinct CDR3 sequences, with roughly 12% observed a single time. The sequencing here drew on PBMCs from blood, taken on the day of vaccination. All receptors derive from a man aged 45-65 years who received an inactivated influenza vaccine. The CDR3 runs from the conserved cysteine through the conserved F or W. The D gene is left open where the match is weak. Clone size appears in some rows only: once, few, many, or a class for an expanded clone.

abundance	j_gene	d_gene	v_gene	CDR3aa	CDR3nt
-	TRBJ2-7	TRBD2	TRBV6-5	CASSYMAGGSYEQYF	TGTGCCAGCAGTTACATGGCGGGGGGGTCCTACGAGCAGTACTTC
many	TRBJ1-1	-	TRBV10-2	CASSPGSRGPEAFF	TGCGCCAGCAGTCCGGGATCTCGAGGGCCTGAAGCTTTCTTT
few	TRBJ2-3	-	TRBV7-9	CASSATGRTDTQYF	TGTGCCAGCAGCGCTACGGGACGCACAGATACGCAGTATTTT
many	TRBJ2-1	-	TRBV19	CASSSRTASDEQFF	TGTGCCAGTAGTTCCAGGACAGCATCGGATGAGCAGTTCTTC
-	TRBJ2-1	-	TRBV4-2	CASSQDGASFHNEQFF	TGTGCCAGCAGCCAAGATGGCGCTAGCTTCCACAATGAGCAGTTCTTC
-	TRBJ2-7	TRBD1	TRBV2	CASTRDRGNYEQYF	TGTGCCAGCACCCGGGACAGGGGGAACTACGAGCAGTACTTC
few	TRBJ2-1	-	TRBV27	CASSRSPGLLQHEQFF	TGTGCCAGCAGCCGTTCTCCGGGCCTTTTACAGCATGAGCAGTTCTTC
-	TRBJ2-6	-	TRBV6-5	CASSYEGSGANVLTF	TGTGCCAGCAGTTACGAGGGTTCCGGGGCCAACGTCCTGACTTTC
-	TRBJ1-3	-	TRBV11-2	CASRPSGNTIYF	TGTGCCAGCAGACCCTCTGGAAACACCATATATTTT
-	TRBJ2-5	TRBD1	TRBV2	CARKRDRNQETQYF	TGTGCCCGCAAACGGGACAGGAACCAAGAGACCCAGTACTTC
-	TRBJ1-5	-	TRBV28	CASTAGRQPQHF	TGTGCCAGCACCGCAGGAAGGCAGCCCCAGCATTTT
few	TRBJ2-3	-	TRBV7-2	CASSSGGAGFGTDTQYF	TGTGCCAGCAGTTCAGGGGGGGCAGGGTTCGGCACAGATACGCAGTATTTT
many	TRBJ1-2	-	TRBV2	CASSLSKNYGYTF	TGTGCCAGCAGCTTGTCAAAGAACTATGGCTACACCTTC
few	TRBJ2-7	-	TRBV28	CASSLSRHTIYEQYF	TGTGCCAGCAGTTTAAGTAGGCACACTATCTACGAGCAGTACTTC
-	TRBJ1-2	-	TRBV6-5	CASSLPGPTGYTF	TGTGCCAGCAGTTTACCGGGCCCAACTGGCTACACCTTC
many	TRBJ2-7	TRBD2	TRBV7-2	CASSPGTSIGYEQYF	TGTGCCAGCAGCCCAGGGACTAGCATAGGGTACGAGCAGTACTTC
few	TRBJ1-3	-	TRBV19	CASSWGTGNTIYF	TGTGCCAGTTCCTGGGGGACTGGAAACACCATATATTTT
many	TRBJ1-5	-	TRBV20-1	CSAMQDQPQHF	TGCAGTGCCATGCAGGATCAGCCCCAGCATTTT
many	TRBJ2-7	-	TRBV2	CASSEGFYEQYF	TGTGCCAGCAGTGAAGGATTCTACGAGCAGTACTTC
few	TRBJ2-1	TRBD1	TRBV29-1	CSVVGRTGLSSYNEQFF	TGCAGCGTCGTGGGACGGACAGGGTTAAGCTCCTACAATGAGCAGTTCTTC
few	TRBJ2-1	-	TRBV5-1	CASSLVEGINEQFF	TGCGCCAGCAGCTTGGTCGAAGGGATTAATGAGCAGTTCTTC
few	TRBJ2-7	-	TRBV28	CASSKRYEQYF	TGTGCCAGCAGTAAGCGGTACGAGCAGTACTTC
few	TRBJ2-5	TRBD2	TRBV10-3	CATGTSGRKGVETQYF	TGTGCCACCGGGACTAGCGGGAGAAAAGGTGTTGAGACCCAGTACTTC
few	TRBJ1-1	TRBD1	TRBV6-1	CASIRGAQMNTEAFF	TGTGCCAGCATCAGGGGGGCACAGATGAACACTGAAGCTTTCTTT
-	TRBJ2-1	TRBD1	TRBV12-3/TRBV12-4	CASSLGQGVANEQFF	TGTGCCAGCAGTTTGGGACAGGGGGTTGCCAATGAGCAGTTCTTC
-	TRBJ2-5	-	TRBV20-1	CSARERGHMYQETQYF	TGCAGTGCTAGAGAGCGGGGACACATGTACCAAGAGACCCAGTACTTC
-	TRBJ2-3	-	TRBV14	CASSQKGGDTQYF	TGTGCCAGCAGCCAAAAGGGGGGTGATACGCAGTATTTT
few	TRBJ2-3	TRBD2	TRBV10-3	CAIGGTSGSSDTQYF	TGTGCCATCGGGGGGACTAGCGGGAGCTCAGATACGCAGTATTTT
-	TRBJ2-5	-	TRBV5-1	CASSFQVGETQYF	TGCGCCAGCAGCTTCCAAGTGGGAGAGACCCAGTACTTC
few	TRBJ1-1	-	TRBV11-2	CASSIRIYAGRTEAFF	TGTGCCAGCAGCATTCGCATCTACGCAGGGAGAACTGAAGCTTTCTTT
-	TRBJ2-1	TRBD1	TRBV29-1	CSVELVRTGAHNNEQFF	TGCAGCGTTGAATTAGTGCGGACAGGGGCTCATAACAATGAGCAGTTCTTC
few	TRBJ2-7	TRBD1	TRBV10-2	CASNMGQRYEQYF	TGCGCCAGCAACATGGGACAGCGATACGAGCAGTACTTC
-	TRBJ2-2	TRBD1	TRBV5-1	CASRWTGLGELFF	TGCGCCAGCAGGTGGACAGGGCTCGGGGAGCTGTTTTTT
few	TRBJ2-5	TRBD2	TRBV4-3	CASSQDPPLSGGAPETQYF	TGCGCCAGCAGCCAAGATCCCCCACTTAGCGGGGGGGCTCCGGAGACCCAGTACTTC
many	TRBJ2-1	TRBD2	TRBV12-3/TRBV12-4	CASSFVGLGYNEQFF	TGTGCCAGCAGTTTTGTGGGACTAGGTTACAATGAGCAGTTCTTC
many	TRBJ2-5	-	TRBV6-2/TRBV6-3	CASSYLTGLRETQYF	TGTGCCAGCAGTTACCTTACAGGGTTGAGAGAGACCCAGTACTTC
few	TRBJ2-3	TRBD2	TRBV29-1	CSVGLAGGLDTQYF	TGCAGCGTTGGACTAGCGGGAGGGCTCGATACGCAGTATTTT
-	TRBJ2-3	-	TRBV6-1	CASSRPLRSGTSTDTQYF	TGTGCCAGCAGTCGCCCCCTAAGGAGTGGGACTAGCACAGATACGCAGTATTTT
-	TRBJ1-1	-	TRBV5-6	CASSFPSNTEAFF	TGTGCCAGCAGCTTCCCCTCGAACACTGAAGCTTTCTTT
-	TRBJ2-7	TRBD1	TRBV15	CATSRSPGQGWSEQYF	TGTGCCACCAGCAGATCCCCGGGACAGGGGTGGTCCGAGCAGTACTTC
few	TRBJ2-5	-	TRBV10-3	CAISGSGETQSF	TGTGCCATCAGTGGAAGTGGCGAGACCCAGTCCTTC
-	TRBJ2-5	TRBD1	TRBV25-1	CASSEGQGLQETQYF	TGTGCCAGCAGTGAGGGACAGGGGCTTCAAGAGACCCAGTACTTC
many	TRBJ2-1	-	TRBV4-1	CASSQGRVQQFNEQFF	TGCGCCAGCAGCCAAGGAAGGGTACAGCAATTCAATGAGCAGTTCTTC
few	TRBJ2-1	TRBD2	TRBV5-1	CASSSVPSGSRRNEQFF	TGCGCCAGCAGCTCGGTCCCTAGCGGGAGTCGTCGGAATGAGCAGTTCTTC
few	TRBJ2-3	TRBD2	TRBV20-1	CSARLLAGGFSDTQYF	TGCAGTGCTAGATTACTAGCGGGAGGGTTCTCAGATACGCAGTATTTT
-	TRBJ2-3	-	TRBV5-1	CASSLSSDEDTQYF	TGCGCCAGCAGCTTATCCTCGGACGAGGATACGCAGTATTTT
few	TRBJ2-1	TRBD2	TRBV12-3/TRBV12-4	CASSRLAASSYNEQFF	TGTGCCAGCAGCAGGCTAGCGGCGAGCTCCTACAATGAGCAGTTCTTC
many	TRBJ1-5	-	TRBV12-3/TRBV12-4	CASSLSRREQPQHF	TGTGCCAGCAGTTTAAGTCGCAGGGAACAGCCCCAGCATTTT
few	TRBJ2-7	TRBD1	TRBV11-2	CASSLRTGQGAVSYEQYF	TGTGCCAGCAGCCTTAGAACCGGACAGGGGGCTGTCTCCTACGAGCAGTACTTC
-	TRBJ2-1	-	TRBV28	CASSPGGPNNEQFF	TGTGCCAGCAGCCCGGGGGGCCCCAACAATGAGCAGTTCTTC